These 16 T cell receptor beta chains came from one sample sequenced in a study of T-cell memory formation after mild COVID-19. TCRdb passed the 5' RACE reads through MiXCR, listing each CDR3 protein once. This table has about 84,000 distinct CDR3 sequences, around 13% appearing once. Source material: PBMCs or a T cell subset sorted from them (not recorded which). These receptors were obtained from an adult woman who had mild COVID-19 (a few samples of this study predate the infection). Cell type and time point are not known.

CDR3 DNA sequence: TGTGCCAGCAGTTTTCTAAGGGGGAGGGACTTCATCAATGAGCAGTTCTTC. Its protein is CASSFLRGRDFINEQFF. The rearrangement uses TRBV12-3 or TRBV12-4 and TRBJ2-1; D perhaps matches TRBD2 (7 bases). CDR3 length equals 17 residues. The ends were cut back, 3 bases at V and 6 bases at J, with 21 bases in the middle.

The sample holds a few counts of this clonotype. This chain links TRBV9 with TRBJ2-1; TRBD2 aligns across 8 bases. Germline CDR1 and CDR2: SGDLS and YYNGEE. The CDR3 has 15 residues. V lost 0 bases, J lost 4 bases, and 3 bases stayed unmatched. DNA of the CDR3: TGTGCCAGCAGCGTAGGGGTAGCGGGGTACAATGAGCAGTTCTTC. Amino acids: CASSVGVAGYNEQFF.

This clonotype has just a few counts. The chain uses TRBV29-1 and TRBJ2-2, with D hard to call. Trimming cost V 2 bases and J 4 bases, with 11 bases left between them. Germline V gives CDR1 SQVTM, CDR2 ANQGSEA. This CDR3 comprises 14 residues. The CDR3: CSVELRASTGELFF. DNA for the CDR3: TGCAGCGTTGAACTCAGAGCCTCCACCGGGGAGCTGTTTTTT.

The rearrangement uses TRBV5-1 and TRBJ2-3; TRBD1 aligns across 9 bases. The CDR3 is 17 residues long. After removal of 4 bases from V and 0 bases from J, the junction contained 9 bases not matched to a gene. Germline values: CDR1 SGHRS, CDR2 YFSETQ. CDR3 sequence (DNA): TGCGCCAGCAGCCCGGCCGTCGGACAGGGGAGCACAGATACGCAGTATTTT. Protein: CASSPAVGQGSTDTQYF.

CDR3 DNA: TGTGCCAGTAGTTTACAGACAGGGGGCTACTACGAGCAGTACTTC. The encoded protein is CASSLQTGGYYEQYF. The chain joins TRBV19 to TRBJ2-7, with 10 bases lining up with TRBD1. Germline V gives CDR1 LNHDA, CDR2 SQIVND (reference sequence). V lost 5 bases to trimming and J lost 3 bases; unmatched junction nucleotides: 7. The CDR3 is 15 amino acids.

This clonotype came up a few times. The CDR3 loop is CATSGPGTGGRGPASTDTQYF. The CDR3 bases are TGTGCCACCAGTGGACCCGGGACAGGGGGCCGAGGACCGGCTAGCACAGATACGCAGTATTTT. The chain has TRBV24-1 and TRBJ2-3; 12 bases are shared with TRBD1. Germline trimming cut 5 bases from V and 0 bases from J; bases unmatched to any gene: 17. Germline CDR1 reads KGHDR; CDR2 reads SFDVKD. This CDR3 contains 21 residues.

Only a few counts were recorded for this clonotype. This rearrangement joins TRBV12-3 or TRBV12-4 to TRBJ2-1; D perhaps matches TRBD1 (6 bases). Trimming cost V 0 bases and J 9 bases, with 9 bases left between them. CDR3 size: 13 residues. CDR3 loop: CASSLARGSEQFF. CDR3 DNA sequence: TGTGCCAGCAGTTTAGCCAGGGGTAGTGAGCAGTTCTTC.

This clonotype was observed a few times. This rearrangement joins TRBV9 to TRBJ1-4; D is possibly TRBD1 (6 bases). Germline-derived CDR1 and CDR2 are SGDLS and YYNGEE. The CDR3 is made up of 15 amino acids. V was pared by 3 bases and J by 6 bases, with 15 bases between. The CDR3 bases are TGTGCCAGCAGCGGGGAGGACAGTGGAGATGAAAAACTGTTTTTT. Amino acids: CASSGEDSGDEKLFF.

CDR3 residues: CASSLETERVRTDTQYF. The CDR3, as DNA: TGCGCCAGCAGCTTGGAGACCGAGCGGGTGCGCACAGATACGCAGTATTTT. V usage is TRBV5-1 and J usage is TRBJ2-3, with TRBD2 as a possible D gene (6 bases). Germline V gives CDR1 SGHRS, CDR2 YFSETQ. Trimming left V 0 bases short and J 1 base short, with 15 bases between. The CDR3 loop spans 17 amino acids.

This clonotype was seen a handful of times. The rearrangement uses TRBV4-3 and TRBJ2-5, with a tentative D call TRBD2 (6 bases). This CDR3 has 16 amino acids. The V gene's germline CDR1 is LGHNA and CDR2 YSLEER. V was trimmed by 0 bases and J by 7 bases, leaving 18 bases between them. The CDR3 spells CASSQERDGGLGTQYF. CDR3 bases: TGCGCCAGCAGCCAAGAGCGGGACGGTGGGTTAGGGACCCAGTACTTC.

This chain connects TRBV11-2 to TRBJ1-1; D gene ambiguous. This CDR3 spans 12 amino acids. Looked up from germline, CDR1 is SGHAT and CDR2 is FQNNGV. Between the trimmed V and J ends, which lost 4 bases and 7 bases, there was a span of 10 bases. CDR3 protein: CASSSLKVEAFF. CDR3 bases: TGTGCCAGCAGCTCCTTAAAGGTTGAAGCTTTCTTT.

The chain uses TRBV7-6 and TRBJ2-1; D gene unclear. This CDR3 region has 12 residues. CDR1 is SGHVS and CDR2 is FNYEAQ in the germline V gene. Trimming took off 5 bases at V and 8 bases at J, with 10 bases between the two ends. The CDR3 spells CASSGRTDEQFF. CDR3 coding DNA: TGTGCCAGCAGCGGAAGGACGGATGAGCAGTTCTTC. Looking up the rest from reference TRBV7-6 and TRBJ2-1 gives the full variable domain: GAGVSQSPRYKVTKRGQDVALRCDPISGHVSLYWYRQALGQGPEFLTYFNYEAQQDKSGLPNDRFSAERPEGSISTLTIQRTEQRDSAMYRCASSGRTDEQFFGPGTRLTVL.

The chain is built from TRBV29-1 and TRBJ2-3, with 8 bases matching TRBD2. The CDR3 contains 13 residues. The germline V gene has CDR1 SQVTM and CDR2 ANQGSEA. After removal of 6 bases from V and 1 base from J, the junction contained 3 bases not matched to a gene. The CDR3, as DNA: TGCAGCGTAGCGGGAGAGGGCACAGATACGCAGTATTTT. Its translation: CSVAGEGTDTQYF.

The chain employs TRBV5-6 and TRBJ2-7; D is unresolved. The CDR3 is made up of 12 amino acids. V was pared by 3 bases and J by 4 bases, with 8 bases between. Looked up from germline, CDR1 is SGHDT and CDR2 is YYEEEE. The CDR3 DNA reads TGTGCCAGCAGCTCTTCTAGGTACGAGCAGTACTTC. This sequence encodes CASSSSRYEQYF.

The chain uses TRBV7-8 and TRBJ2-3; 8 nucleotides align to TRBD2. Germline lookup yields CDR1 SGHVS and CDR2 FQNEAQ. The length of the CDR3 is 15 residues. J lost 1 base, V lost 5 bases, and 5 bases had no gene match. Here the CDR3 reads CASSGLAGRTDTQYF. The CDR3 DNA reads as TGTGCCAGCAGCGGCTTAGCGGGACGCACAGATACGCAGTATTTT. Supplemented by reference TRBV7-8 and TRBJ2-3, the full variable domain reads GAGVSQSPRYKVAKRGQDVALRCDPISGHVSLFWYQQALGQGPEFLTYFQNEAQLDKSGLPSDRFFAERPEGSVSTLKIQRTQQEDSAVYLCASSGLAGRTDTQYFGPGTRLTVL.

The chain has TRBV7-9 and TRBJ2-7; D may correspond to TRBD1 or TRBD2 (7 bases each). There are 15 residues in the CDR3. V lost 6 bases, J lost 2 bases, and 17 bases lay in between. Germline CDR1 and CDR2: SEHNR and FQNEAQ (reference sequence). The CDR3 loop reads CASRSREGQTYEQYF. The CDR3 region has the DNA TGTGCCAGCAGATCGAGGGAGGGACAGACCTACGAGCAGTACTTC.